This T cell receptor beta chain was identified during a study of blood T cells in healthy people across ages. Whole-study findings and limits: While age rose, TCR beta diversity per million T cells dropped in a roughly linear way. There was no known CMV status for donors, so expanded clonotype changes were possibly confounded.

Per-sample yields of isolated PBMCs were at least 6.5 million. Total RNA extracted from each sample amounted to at least 6 micrograms. Germline CDR1 and CDR2: SGHVS and FQNEAQ. The CDR3 is 14 amino acids. A note on this clonotype: Its antigen remains unknown.

Through a sample-barcoded 5' primer and a J-beta primer mix, a second PCR was run for 7 to 11 cycles. TCRdb called the 5' RACE reads again in MiXCR, with one record for every CDR3 protein. This table holds 850,000 to 1,000,000 distinct CDR3 sequences, approximately 50% found once. This clonotype was sampled from a woman between 55 and 75 years old in good health. The chain couples TRBV7-8 to TRBJ2-5; no reliable D call. The end of the DNA fits TRBJ2-7 better, so the J call may be wrong. Sequencing used blood. CDR3 sequence: CASGTSGSDHEQYF. In nucleotides, the CDR3 is TGTGCCAGCGGTACCAGTGGTAGTGATCACGAGCAGTACTTC.